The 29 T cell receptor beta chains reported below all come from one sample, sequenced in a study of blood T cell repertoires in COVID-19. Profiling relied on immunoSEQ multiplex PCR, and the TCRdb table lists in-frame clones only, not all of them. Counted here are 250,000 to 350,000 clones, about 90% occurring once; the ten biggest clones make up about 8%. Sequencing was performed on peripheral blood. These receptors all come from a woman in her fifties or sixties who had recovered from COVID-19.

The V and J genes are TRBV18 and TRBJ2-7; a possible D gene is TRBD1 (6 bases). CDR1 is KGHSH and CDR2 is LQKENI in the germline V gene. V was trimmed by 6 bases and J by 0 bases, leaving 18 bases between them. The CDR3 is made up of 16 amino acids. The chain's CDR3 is CASSPSQGRSSYEQYF. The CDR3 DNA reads TGTGCCAGCTCGCCTTCACAGGGTCGGAGCTCCTACGAGCAGTACTTC.

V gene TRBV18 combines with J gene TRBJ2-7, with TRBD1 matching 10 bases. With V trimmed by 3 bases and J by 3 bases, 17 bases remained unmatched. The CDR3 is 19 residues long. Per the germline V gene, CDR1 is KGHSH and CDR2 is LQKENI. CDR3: CASSPSPFGGTGASYEQYF. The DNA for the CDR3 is TGTGCCAGCTCACCTAGTCCTTTTGGCGGGACAGGGGCAAGCTACGAGCAGTACTTC.

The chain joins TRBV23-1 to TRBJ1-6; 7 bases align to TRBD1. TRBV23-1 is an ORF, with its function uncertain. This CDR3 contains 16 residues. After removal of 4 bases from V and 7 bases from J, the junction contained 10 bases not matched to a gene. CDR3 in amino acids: CASSPWTGWWNSPLHF. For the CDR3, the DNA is TGCGCCAGCAGTCCCTGGACAGGTTGGTGGAATTCACCCCTCCACTTT.

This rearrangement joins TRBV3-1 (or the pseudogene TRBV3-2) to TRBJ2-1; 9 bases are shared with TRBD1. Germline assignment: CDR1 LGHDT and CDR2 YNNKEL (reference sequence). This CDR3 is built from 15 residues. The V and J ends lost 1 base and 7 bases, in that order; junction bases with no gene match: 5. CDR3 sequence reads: CASSQGTGVGNEQFF. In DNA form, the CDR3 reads TGTGCCAGCAGCCAAGGGACAGGGGTCGGGAATGAGCAGTTCTTC.

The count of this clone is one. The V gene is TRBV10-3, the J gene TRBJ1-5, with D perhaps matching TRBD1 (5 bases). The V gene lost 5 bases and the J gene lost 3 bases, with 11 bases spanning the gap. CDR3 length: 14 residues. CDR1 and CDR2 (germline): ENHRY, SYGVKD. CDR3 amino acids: CAISKTVNNQPQHF. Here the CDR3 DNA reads TGTGCCATCAGTAAGACAGTGAACAATCAGCCCCAGCATTTT.

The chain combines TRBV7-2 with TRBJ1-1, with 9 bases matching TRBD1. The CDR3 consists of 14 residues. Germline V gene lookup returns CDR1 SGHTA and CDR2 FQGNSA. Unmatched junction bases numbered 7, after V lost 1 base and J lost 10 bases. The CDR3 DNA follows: TGTGCCAGCAGCTTAGAGGGACAGGGCGTGGGAGCTTTCTTT. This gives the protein CASSLEGQGVGAFF.

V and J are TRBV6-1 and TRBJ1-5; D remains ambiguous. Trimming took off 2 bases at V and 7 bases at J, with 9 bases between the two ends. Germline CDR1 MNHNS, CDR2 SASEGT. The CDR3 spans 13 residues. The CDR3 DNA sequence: TGTGCCAGCAGTGAAATGTCGGGGCAGCCCCAGCATTTT. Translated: CASSEMSGQPQHF.

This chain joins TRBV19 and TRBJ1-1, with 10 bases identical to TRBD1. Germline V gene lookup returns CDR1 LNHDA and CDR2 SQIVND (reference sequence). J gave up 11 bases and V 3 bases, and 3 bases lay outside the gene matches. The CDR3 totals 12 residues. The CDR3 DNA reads TGTGCCAGTAGTATGGGACAGGGGATGGCTTTCTTT. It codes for CASSMGQGMAFF.

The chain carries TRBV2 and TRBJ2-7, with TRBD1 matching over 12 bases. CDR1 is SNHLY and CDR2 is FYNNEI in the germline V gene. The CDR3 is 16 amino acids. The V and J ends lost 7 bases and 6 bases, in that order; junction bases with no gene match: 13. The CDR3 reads CASTVQAGTGGLEQYF. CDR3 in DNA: TGTGCCAGCACCGTCCAGGCCGGGACAGGGGGCCTCGAGCAGTACTTC.

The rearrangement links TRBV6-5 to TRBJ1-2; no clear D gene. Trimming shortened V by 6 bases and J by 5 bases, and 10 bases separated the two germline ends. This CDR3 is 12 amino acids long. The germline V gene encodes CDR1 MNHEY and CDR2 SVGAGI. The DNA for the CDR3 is TGTGCCAGCAGGACTGCCCCTTATGGCTACACCTTC. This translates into CASRTAPYGYTF.

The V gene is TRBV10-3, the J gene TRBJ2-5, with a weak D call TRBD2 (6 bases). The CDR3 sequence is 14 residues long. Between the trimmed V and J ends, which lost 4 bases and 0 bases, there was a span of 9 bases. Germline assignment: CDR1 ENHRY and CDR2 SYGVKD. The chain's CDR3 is CAISVGGDQETQYF. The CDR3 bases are TGTGCCATCAGTGTGGGCGGGGACCAAGAGACCCAGTACTTC.

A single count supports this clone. CDR3 in DNA: TGTGCCAGTAGCCATGGAGGGACCGTTTACAACGAGCAGTACTTC. It is translated as CASSHGGTVYNEQYF. The rearrangement joins TRBV19 to TRBJ2-7, with D maybe TRBD2 (6 bases). The germline CDR1 and CDR2 sequences are LNHDA and SQIVND (reference sequence). V was pared by 6 bases and J by 5 bases, with 20 bases between. The CDR3 loop spans 15 amino acids.

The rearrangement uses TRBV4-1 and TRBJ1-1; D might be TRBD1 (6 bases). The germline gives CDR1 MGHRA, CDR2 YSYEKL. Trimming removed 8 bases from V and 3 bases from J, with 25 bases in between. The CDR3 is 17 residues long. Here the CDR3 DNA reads TGCGCCAGCCGACGTGGGCAGGGGAGAGTACGGGACACTGAAGCTTTCTTT. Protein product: CASRRGQGRVRDTEAFF.

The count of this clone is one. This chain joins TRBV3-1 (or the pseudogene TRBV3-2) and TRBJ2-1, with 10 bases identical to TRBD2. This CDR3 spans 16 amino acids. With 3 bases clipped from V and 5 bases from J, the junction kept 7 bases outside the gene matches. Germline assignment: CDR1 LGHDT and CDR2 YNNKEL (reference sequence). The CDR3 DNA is TGTGCCAGCAGCCACCTACTAGCGGGACTAAACAATGAGCAGTTCTTC. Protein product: CASSHLLAGLNNEQFF.

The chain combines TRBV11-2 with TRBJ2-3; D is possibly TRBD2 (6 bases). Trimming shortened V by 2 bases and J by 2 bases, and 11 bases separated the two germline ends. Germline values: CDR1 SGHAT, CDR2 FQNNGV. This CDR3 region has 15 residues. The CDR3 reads CASSLRGGATDTQYF. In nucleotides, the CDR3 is TGTGCCAGCAGCTTAAGGGGCGGGGCCACAGATACGCAGTATTTT.

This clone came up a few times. CDR3 sequence reads: CASSSNGQYEQYF. The CDR3 DNA follows: TGTGCCAGCAGCTCAAATGGACAATACGAGCAGTACTTC. J is TRBJ2-7 and V is TRBV7-2, with D tentatively TRBD1 (5 bases). Trimming took 4 bases from V and 4 from J, leaving 11 bases between them. Per germline, CDR1 SGHTA and CDR2 FQGNSA. The CDR3 contains 13 residues.

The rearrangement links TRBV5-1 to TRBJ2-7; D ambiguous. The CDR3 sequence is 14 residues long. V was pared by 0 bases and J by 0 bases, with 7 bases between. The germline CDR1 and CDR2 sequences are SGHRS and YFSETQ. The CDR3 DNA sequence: TGCGCCAGCAGCTTGGCCAGGCGCTCCTACGAGCAGTACTTC. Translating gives CASSLARRSYEQYF.

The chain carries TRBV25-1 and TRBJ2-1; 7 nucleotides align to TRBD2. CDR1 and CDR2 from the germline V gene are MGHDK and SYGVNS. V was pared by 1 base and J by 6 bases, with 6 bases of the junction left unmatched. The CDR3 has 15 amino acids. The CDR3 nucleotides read TGTGCCAGCAGTGAATCGACTAGCCTCTCCAATGAGCAGTTCTTC. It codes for CASSESTSLSNEQFF.

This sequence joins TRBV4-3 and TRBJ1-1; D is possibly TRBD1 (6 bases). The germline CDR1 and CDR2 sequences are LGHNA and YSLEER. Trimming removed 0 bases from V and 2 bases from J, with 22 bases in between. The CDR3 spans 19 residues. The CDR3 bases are TGCGCCAGCAGCCAAGATCTGGGAGGGGGGTTTTCGTCTAACACTGAAGCTTTCTTT. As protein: CASSQDLGGGFSSNTEAFF.

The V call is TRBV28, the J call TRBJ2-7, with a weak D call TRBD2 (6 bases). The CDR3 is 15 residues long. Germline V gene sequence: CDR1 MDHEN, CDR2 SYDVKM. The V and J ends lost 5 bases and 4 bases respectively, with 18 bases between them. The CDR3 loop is CASSPEYPGTYEQYF. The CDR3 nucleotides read TGTGCCAGCAGTCCCGAATACCCCGGGACTTACGAGCAGTACTTC.

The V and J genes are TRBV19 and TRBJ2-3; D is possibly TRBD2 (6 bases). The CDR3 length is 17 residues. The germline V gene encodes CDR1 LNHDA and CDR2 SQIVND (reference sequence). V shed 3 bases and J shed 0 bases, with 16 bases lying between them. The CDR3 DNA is TGTGCCAGTAGTATGTCGGCCCCGGGACTTAGCACAGATACGCAGTATTTT. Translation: CASSMSAPGLSTDTQYF.

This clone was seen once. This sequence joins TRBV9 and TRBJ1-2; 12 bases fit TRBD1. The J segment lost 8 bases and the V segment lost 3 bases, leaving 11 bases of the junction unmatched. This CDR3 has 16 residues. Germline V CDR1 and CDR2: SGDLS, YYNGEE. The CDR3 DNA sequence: TGTGCCAGCAGCGAAAGGACCGGGACAGGGGGCGGAGGCTACACCTTC. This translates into CASSERTGTGGGGYTF.

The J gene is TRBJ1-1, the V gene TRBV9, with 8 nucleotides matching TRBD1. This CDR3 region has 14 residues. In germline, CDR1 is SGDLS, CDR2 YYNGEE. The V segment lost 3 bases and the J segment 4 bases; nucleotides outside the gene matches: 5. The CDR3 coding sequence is TGTGCCAGCAGCGGACAGGGACAGGTCACTGAAGCTTTCTTT. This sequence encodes CASSGQGQVTEAFF.

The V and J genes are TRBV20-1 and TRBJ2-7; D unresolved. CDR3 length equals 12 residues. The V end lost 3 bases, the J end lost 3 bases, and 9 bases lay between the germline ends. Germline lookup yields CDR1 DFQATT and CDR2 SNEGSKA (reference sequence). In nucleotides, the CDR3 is TGCAGTGCTAGTGACCAACTCTACGAGCAGTACTTC. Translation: CSASDQLYEQYF.

The CDR3 protein is CASSLSEGDGAFF. The CDR3 nucleotides read TGTGCCAGCAGCTTATCTGAGGGGGATGGAGCTTTCTTT. The chain links TRBV11-3 to TRBJ1-1, with D possibly TRBD1 on 6 matching bases. Trimming took 2 bases from V and 10 from J, leaving 14 bases between them. CDR1 is SGHNT, CDR2 YENEEA, per germline. The CDR3 is made up of 13 amino acids.

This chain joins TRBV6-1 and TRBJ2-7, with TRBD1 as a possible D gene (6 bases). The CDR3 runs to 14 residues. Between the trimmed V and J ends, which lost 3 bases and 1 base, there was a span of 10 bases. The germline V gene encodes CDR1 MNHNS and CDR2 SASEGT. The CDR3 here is CASSDRDMSYEQYF. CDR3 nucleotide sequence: TGTGCCAGCAGTGACCGGGACATGTCCTACGAGCAGTACTTC.

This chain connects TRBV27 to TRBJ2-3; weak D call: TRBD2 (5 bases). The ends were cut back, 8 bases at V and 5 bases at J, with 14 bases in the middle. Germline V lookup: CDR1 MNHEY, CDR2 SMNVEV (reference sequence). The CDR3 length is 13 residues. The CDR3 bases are TGTGCCAGCGCTGTCCGGGAAGGAGATACGCAGTATTTT. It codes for CASAVREGDTQYF.

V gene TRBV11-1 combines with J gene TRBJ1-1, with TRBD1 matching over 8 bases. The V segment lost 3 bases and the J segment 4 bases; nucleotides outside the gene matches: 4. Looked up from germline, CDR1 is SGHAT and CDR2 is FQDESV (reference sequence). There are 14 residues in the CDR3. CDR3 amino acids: CASSFRGRVTEAFF. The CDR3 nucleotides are TGTGCCAGCAGCTTCAGGGGGCGCGTCACTGAAGCTTTCTTT.

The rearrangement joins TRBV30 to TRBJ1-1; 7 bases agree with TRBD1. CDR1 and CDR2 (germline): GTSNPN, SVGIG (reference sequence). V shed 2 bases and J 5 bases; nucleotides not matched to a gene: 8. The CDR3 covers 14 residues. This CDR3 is CAWSSQGIGTEAFF. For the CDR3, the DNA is TGTGCCTGGAGTTCACAGGGGATCGGAACTGAAGCTTTCTTT.